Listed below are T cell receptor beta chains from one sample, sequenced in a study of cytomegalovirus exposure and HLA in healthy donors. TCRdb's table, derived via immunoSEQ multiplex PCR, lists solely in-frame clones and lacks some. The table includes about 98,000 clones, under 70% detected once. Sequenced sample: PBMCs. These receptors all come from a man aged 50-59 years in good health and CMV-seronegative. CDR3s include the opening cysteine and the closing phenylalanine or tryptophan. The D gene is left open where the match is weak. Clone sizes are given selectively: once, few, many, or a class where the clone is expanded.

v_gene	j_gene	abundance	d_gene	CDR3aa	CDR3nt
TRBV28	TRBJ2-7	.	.	CASRDPNPFPYEQYF	TGTGCCAGCCGCGATCCGAATCCCTTCCCCTACGAGCAGTACTTC
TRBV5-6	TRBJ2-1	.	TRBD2	CASSLSAGGPYNEQFF	TGTGCCAGCAGCTTGTCTGCGGGAGGGCCTTATAATGAGCAGTTCTTC
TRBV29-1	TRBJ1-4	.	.	CSVAQGTNEKLFF	TGCAGCGTTGCACAGGGAACTAATGAAAAACTGTTTTTT
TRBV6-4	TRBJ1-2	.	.	CASSGQGMDGYTF	TGTGCCAGCAGCGGACAAGGCATGGATGGCTACACCTTC
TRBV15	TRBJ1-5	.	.	CATSRDRGHNQPQHF	TGTGCCACCAGCAGAGACAGGGGCCACAATCAGCCCCAGCATTTT
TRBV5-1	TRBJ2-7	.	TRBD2	CASSLAEDYEQYF	TGCGCCAGCAGCCTAGCGGAAGACTACGAGCAGTACTTC
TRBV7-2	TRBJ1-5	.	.	CASSLNRYSNQPQHF	TGTGCCAGCAGCCTAAACAGGTATAGCAATCAGCCCCAGCATTTT
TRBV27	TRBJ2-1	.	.	CASSLSSGLAYNEQFF	TGTGCCAGCAGTTTATCATCAGGGCTCGCCTACAATGAGCAGTTCTTC
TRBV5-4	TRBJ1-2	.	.	CASSLAGVDGYTF	TGTGCCAGCAGCTTGGCTGGAGTGGATGGCTACACCTTC
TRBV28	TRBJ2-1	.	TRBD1	CASSLRGQSNEQFF	TGTGCCAGCAGTTTAAGGGGACAGAGCAATGAGCAGTTCTTC
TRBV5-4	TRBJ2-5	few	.	CASSLDTGRQETQYF	TGTGCCAGCAGCTTAGATACAGGGAGACAAGAGACCCAGTACTTC
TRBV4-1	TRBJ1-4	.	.	CASRPRDSSGKLFF	TGCGCCAGCAGACCCCGGGACTCTAGCGGAAAACTGTTTTTT
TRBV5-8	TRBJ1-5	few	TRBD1	CASSKQDRGRIGDQPQHF	TGTGCCAGCAGCAAACAGGACAGGGGGCGCATTGGCGATCAGCCCCAGCATTTT
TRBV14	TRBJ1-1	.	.	CASSQHQGTEAFF	TGTGCCAGCAGCCAGCACCAGGGCACTGAAGCTTTCTTT
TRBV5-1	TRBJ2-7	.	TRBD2	CASSLTTSGAGGDRRSSYEQYF	TGCGCCAGCAGCCTGACGACTAGCGGAGCCGGAGGGGATCGTAGGAGCTCCTACGAGCAGTACTTC
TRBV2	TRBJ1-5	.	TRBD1	CASSLGQGNQPQHF	TGTGCCAGCAGCTTAGGACAGGGCAATCAGCCCCAGCATTTT
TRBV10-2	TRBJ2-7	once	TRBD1	CASRLTRQGAGKEYF	TGCGCCAGCAGGCTGACGAGACAGGGGGCCGGGAAGGAGTACTTC
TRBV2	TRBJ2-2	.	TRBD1	CASSVVGGRAGELFF	TGTGCCAGCAGTGTGGTAGGGGGCCGGGCCGGGGAGCTGTTTTTT
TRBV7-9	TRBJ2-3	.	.	CASSLRLDSSDTQYF	TGTGCCAGCAGCTTAAGACTAGATTCATCAGATACGCAGTATTTT
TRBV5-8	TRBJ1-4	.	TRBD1	CASRYRQGGEKLFF	TGTGCCAGCAGGTATCGACAGGGAGGTGAAAAACTGTTTTTT
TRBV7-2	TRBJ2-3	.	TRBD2	CASSSPAGGYTDTQYF	TGTGCCAGCTCCTCCCCAGCGGGAGGATACACAGATACGCAGTATTTT
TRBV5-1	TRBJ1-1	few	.	CASSLRGNTEAFF	TGCGCCAGCAGCTTGAGGGGGAACACTGAAGCTTTCTTT
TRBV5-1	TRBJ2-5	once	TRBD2	CASSIHPGTNQETQYF	TGCGCCAGCAGCATACATCCCGGGACTAACCAAGAGACCCAGTACTTC
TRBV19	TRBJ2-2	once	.	CASSIVGVNTGELFF	TGTGCCAGTAGTATTGTCGGGGTGAACACCGGGGAGCTGTTTTTT
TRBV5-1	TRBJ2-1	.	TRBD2	CASSQNSGGSTYNEQFF	TGCGCCAGCAGCCAAAATAGCGGGGGTTCAACCTACAATGAGCAGTTCTTC
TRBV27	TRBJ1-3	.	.	CASSLSSSGNTIYF	TGTGCCAGCAGTCTTTCCTCCTCTGGAAACACCATATATTTT
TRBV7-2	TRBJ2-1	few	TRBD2	CASSHQWGGNNEQFF	TGTGCCAGCAGCCACCAATGGGGGGGTAACAATGAGCAGTTCTTC
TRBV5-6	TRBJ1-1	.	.	CASSLLGAGTEAFF	TGTGCCAGCAGCTTGTTGGGGGCAGGCACTGAAGCTTTCTTT
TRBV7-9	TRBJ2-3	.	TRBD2	CASSHGTSGGTDTQYF	TGTGCCAGCAGCCATGGGACTAGCGGGGGCACAGATACGCAGTATTTT
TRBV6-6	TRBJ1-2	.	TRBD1	CASSGQGSGYTF	TGTGCCAGCAGTGGACAGGGGTCCGGCTACACCTTC
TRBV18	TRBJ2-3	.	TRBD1	CASSPGQGARGDTQYF	TGTGCCAGCTCACCGGGACAGGGGGCTAGGGGAGATACGCAGTATTTT
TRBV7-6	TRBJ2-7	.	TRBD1	CASSLDRVVYF	TGTGCCAGCAGCCTCGACAGGGTTGTGTACTTC
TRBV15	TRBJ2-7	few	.	CATSRAPGFSYEQYF	TGTGCCACCAGCAGAGCCCCAGGGTTTTCCTACGAGCAGTACTTC
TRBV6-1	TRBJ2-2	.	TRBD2	CASSERGGTGELFF	TGTGCCAGCAGTGAACGGGGGGGCACCGGGGAGCTGTTTTTT
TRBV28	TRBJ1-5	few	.	CASSAQNSNQPQHF	TGTGCCAGCAGTGCTCAGAATAGCAATCAGCCCCAGCATTTT
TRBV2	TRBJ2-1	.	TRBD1	CASSEELGGGEQFF	TGTGCCAGCAGTGAAGAACTAGGGGGCGGTGAGCAGTTCTTC
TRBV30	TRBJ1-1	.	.	CAWAGKTEAFF	TGTGCCTGGGCCGGTAAGACTGAAGCTTTCTTT
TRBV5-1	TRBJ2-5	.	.	CASSGETGFAETQYF	TGCGCCAGCAGCGGGGAGACAGGTTTCGCAGAGACCCAGTACTTC
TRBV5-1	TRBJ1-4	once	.	CASSLSGSILNEKLFF	TGCGCCAGCAGCTTGTCCGGGTCCATCCTAAATGAAAAACTGTTTTTT
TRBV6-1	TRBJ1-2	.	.	CASSPSAPNYGYTF	TGTGCCAGCAGCCCTAGCGCCCCTAACTATGGCTACACCTTC
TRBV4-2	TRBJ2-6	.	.	CASSQVSGAAPSGANVLTF	TGTGCCAGCAGCCAAGTCTCAGGGGCGGCACCCTCTGGGGCCAACGTCCTGACTTTC
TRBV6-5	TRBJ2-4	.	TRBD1	CASSLGGEVSNIQYF	TGTGCCAGCAGTCTAGGGGGCGAAGTCTCCAACATTCAGTACTTC
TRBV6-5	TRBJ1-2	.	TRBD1	CASSYSEGAVYGYTF	TGTGCCAGCAGTTACTCAGAGGGGGCGGTCTATGGCTACACCTTC
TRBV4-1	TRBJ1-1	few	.	CASSPSGGTEAFF	TGCGCCAGCAGCCCATCGGGGGGGACTGAAGCTTTCTTT
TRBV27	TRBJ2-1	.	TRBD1	CASSLYRGNEQFF	TGTGCCAGCAGTCTGTACAGGGGTAATGAGCAGTTCTTC
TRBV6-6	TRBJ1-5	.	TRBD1	CASSGPGQSSNQPQHF	TGTGCCAGCAGTGGACCGGGACAGTCTAGCAATCAGCCCCAGCATTTT
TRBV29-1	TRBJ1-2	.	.	CSVDQGMGYGYTF	TGCAGCGTTGATCAGGGGATGGGGTATGGCTACACCTTC
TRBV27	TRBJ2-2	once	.	CASSLPAVGGELFF	TGTGCCAGCAGTTTACCGGCGGTGGGCGGGGAGCTGTTTTTT
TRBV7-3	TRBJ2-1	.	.	CASSQAAGEQFF	TGTGCCAGCAGCCAAGCGGCGGGTGAGCAGTTCTTC
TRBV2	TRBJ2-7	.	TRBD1	CASRGTGAYEQYF	TGTGCCAGCAGAGGAACAGGGGCCTACGAGCAGTACTTC
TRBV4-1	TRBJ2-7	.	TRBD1	CASSQVIGTGGYEQYF	TGCGCCAGCAGCCAAGTTATTGGGACAGGGGGCTACGAGCAGTACTTC
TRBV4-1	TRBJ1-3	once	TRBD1	CASSQTGNGNTIYF	TGCGCCAGCAGCCAGACAGGGAATGGAAACACCATATATTTT
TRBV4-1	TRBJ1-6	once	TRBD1	CASSLGQGKTYNSPLHF	TGCGCCAGCAGCCTCGGACAGGGAAAAACCTATAATTCACCCCTCCACTTT
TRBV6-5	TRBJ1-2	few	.	CASRRGLNYGYTF	TGTGCCAGCAGAAGGGGACTTAACTATGGCTACACCTTC
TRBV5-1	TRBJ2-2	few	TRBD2	CASSLTSGNTGELFF	TGCGCCAGCAGCTTGACTAGCGGGAACACCGGGGAGCTGTTTTTT
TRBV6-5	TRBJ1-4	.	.	CASSYTGEKLFF	TGTGCCAGCAGTTATACAGGTGAAAAACTGTTTTTT
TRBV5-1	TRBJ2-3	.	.	CASSLVDPTSSFVYF	TGCGCCAGCAGCTTGGTAGATCCCACTAGTTCGTTCGTATATTTT
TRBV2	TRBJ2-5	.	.	CASSETRSGETQYF	TGTGCCAGCAGCGAGACTAGGTCGGGGGAGACCCAGTACTTC
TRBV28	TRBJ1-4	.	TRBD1	CASSGTGLEKLFF	TGTGCCAGCTCCGGGACAGGGCTTGAAAAACTGTTTTTT
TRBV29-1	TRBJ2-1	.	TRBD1	CSVDSDRGLYNEQFF	TGCAGCGTTGATTCAGACAGGGGGCTTTACAATGAGCAGTTCTTC